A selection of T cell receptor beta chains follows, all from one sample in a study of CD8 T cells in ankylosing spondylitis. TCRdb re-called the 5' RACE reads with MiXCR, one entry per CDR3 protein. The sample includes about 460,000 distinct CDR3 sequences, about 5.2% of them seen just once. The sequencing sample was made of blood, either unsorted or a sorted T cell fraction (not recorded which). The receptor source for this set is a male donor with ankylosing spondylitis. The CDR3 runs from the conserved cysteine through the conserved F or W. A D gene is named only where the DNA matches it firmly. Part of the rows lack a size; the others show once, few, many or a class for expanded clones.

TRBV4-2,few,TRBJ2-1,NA,CASSRGQRSYNEQFF,TGTGCCAGCAGCCGAGGGCAGCGGTCCTACAATGAGCAGTTCTTC
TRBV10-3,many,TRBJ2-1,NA,CAISESTRYEQFF,TGTGCCATCAGTGAGTCGACCCGATATGAGCAGTTCTTC
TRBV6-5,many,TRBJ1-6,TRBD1,CASSSGTGGNSPLHF,TGTGCCAGCAGTTCGGGGACAGGGGGAAATTCACCCCTCCACTTT
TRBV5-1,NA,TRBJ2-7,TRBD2,CASSLALAGDYEQYF,TGCGCCAGCAGCTTGGCACTAGCGGGGGACTACGAGCAGTACTTC
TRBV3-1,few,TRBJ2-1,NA,CASSQEYAGLVFF,TGTGCCAGCAGCCAAGAATATGCGGGGTTAGTGTTCTTC
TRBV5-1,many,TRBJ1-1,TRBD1,CASSLGQQNTEAFF,TGCGCCAGCAGCCTGGGACAGCAGAACACTGAAGCTTTCTTT
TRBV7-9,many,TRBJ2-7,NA,CASSPWDYYEQYF,TGTGCCAGCAGCCCTTGGGATTACTACGAGCAGTACTTC
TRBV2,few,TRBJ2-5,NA,CASSYEQTGYQETQYF,TGTGCCAGCAGTTACGAACAGACGGGGTACCAAGAGACCCAGTACTTC
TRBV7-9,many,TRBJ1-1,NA,CASSLMDTEAFF,TGTGCCAGCAGCCTCATGGACACTGAAGCTTTCTTT
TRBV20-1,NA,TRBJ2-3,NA,CSARPFLSTDTQYF,TGCAGTGCTAGGCCATTCCTTAGCACAGATACGCAGTATTTT
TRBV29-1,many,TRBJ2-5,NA,CSFTPSVMQETQYF,TGCAGCTTTACACCTTCAGTAATGCAAGAGACCCAGTACTTC
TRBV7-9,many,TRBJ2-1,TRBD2,CASSPVDGGFLGNEQFF,TGTGCCAGCAGCCCGGTAGACGGGGGGTTCCTGGGTAATGAGCAGTTCTTC
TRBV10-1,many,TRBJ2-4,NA,CASSEYQGLAKNIQYF,TGCGCCAGCAGTGAGTACCAGGGCCTGGCCAAAAACATTCAGTACTTC
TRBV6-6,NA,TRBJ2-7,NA,CASSDFGPVRHF,TGTGCCAGCAGTGACTTTGGGCCAGTTCGACACTTC
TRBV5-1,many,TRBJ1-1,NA,CASSPRPYTEAFF,TGCGCCAGCAGCCCAAGGCCCTACACTGAAGCTTTCTTT
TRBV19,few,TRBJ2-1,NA,CASSSLVEQFF,TGTGCCAGTAGTTCCTTGGTCGAGCAGTTCTTC
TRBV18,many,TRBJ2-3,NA,CASAPGADTQYF,TGTGCCAGCGCCCCGGGGGCAGATACGCAGTATTTT
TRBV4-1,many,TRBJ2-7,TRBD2,CASSPPGGSGEQYF,TGCGCCAGCAGCCCACCGGGGGGATCGGGTGAGCAGTACTTC
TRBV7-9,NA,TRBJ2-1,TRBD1,CASSLQRDRAGQFF,TGTGCCAGCAGCTTACAACGGGACAGGGCTGGGCAGTTCTTC
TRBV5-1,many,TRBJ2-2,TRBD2,CASSLFLAGGPNTGELFF,TGCGCCAGCAGCTTGTTTCTAGCGGGGGGTCCGAACACCGGGGAGCTGTTTTTT